The 3 T cell receptor beta chains below all came from one sample that was sequenced in a study of T cell changes during pregnancy in multiple sclerosis. Profiling relied on immunoSEQ multiplex PCR, and the TCRdb table lists in-frame clones only, not all of them. The data hold about 54,000 clones, with 91% observed a single time. The material sequenced was peripheral blood, taken after pregnancy. The receptor set was obtained from a female donor in good health, enrolled as a control in a pregnancy study.

The V and J genes are TRBV6-6 and TRBJ1-1, with D perhaps matching TRBD1 (6 bases). V lost 6 bases and J lost 2, with 19 bases in between. The V gene's germline CDR1 is MNHNY and CDR2 SVGAGI (reference sequence). The CDR3 totals 16 residues. The DNA for the CDR3 is TGTGCCAGCAGCCCCCCGGCAAACAGGGCCAACACTGAAGCTTTCTTT. Translation: CASSPPANRANTEAFF.

This chain joins TRBV18 and TRBJ2-7; D may be TRBD2 (5 bases). The V gene lost 3 bases and the J gene lost 1 base, with 10 bases spanning the gap. The CDR3 extends over 14 amino acids. Germline V gene data show CDR1 as KGHSH and CDR2 as LQKENI. CDR3 DNA: TGTGCCAGCTCACCCGGGGAAGGGTCCTACGAGCAGTACTTC. Translating it yields CASSPGEGSYEQYF.

CDR3 in DNA: TGTGCCAGCAGAAGGGGACACCCGGTCCTGTACGAGCAGTACTTC. Translated: CASRRGHPVLYEQYF. The V call is TRBV27, the J call TRBJ2-7; D might be TRBD1 (6 bases). V dropped 6 bases and J dropped 4 bases, with 19 bases sitting between them. The CDR3 extends over 15 amino acids. The germline V gene has CDR1 MNHEY and CDR2 SMNVEV (reference sequence).